This entry lists 27 T cell receptor beta chains sequenced from one sample in a study of cytomegalovirus exposure and HLA in healthy donors. Some clones are missing from TCRdb's copy, which holds only in-frame ones; the method was immunoSEQ multiplex PCR. The sample has some 120,000 clones, 88% seen once. Sequencing input: PBMCs. Receptors were obtained from a young man in good health and CMV-seronegative.

This clone was seen only once. The CDR3 spells CASSILGGGHEQYF. CDR3 DNA sequence: TGTGCCAGCAGCATACTGGGGGGTGGACACGAGCAGTACTTC. This rearrangement joins TRBV6-5 to TRBJ2-7; D may be TRBD2 (6 bases). Trimming left V 6 bases short and J 5 bases short, with 17 bases between. The CDR3 consists of 14 residues. Per germline, CDR1 MNHEY and CDR2 SVGAGI.

The chain carries TRBV7-3 and TRBJ2-1, with TRBD2 as a possible D gene (6 bases). This CDR3 comprises 17 residues. Trimming removed 4 bases at V and 0 bases at J, with 16 bases between. Germline loops: CDR1 SGHTA, CDR2 FQGTGA. This chain's CDR3 is CASSSLGGETSYNEQFF. The CDR3 coding sequence is TGTGCCAGCAGCTCTCTCGGAGGGGAAACCTCCTACAATGAGCAGTTCTTC. Together with reference TRBV7-3 and TRBJ2-1, the CDR3 gives the full variable domain: GAGVSQTPSNKVTEKGKYVELRCDPISGHTALYWYRQSLGQGPEFLIYFQGTGAADDSGLPNDRFFAVRPEGSVSTLKIQRTERGDSAVYLCASSSLGGETSYNEQFFGPGTRLTVL.

The table lists this clone with a count of one. CDR3 DNA sequence: TGCGCCAGCAGCTTAGGACAGGGGGGTCCCCAGTACTTC. Residues: CASSLGQGGPQYF. The V and J genes are TRBV5-1 and TRBJ2-5, with 10 bases identical to TRBD1. The ends lost 2 bases at V and 9 bases at J; junction bases unmatched: 4. The germline V gene has CDR1 SGHRS and CDR2 YFSETQ. The CDR3 covers 13 residues. Filled out from reference TRBV5-1 and TRBJ2-5, the complete variable domain reads KAGVTQTPRYLIKTRGQQVTLSCSPISGHRSVSWYQQTPGQGLQFLFEYFSETQRNKGNFPGRFSGRQFSNSRSEMNVSTLELGDSALYLCASSLGQGGPQYFGPGTRLLVL.

The rearrangement uses TRBV9 and TRBJ1-6; no reliable D call. Trimming removed 7 bases at V and 10 bases at J, with 15 bases between. The CDR3 has 13 amino acids. The germline V gene encodes CDR1 SGDLS and CDR2 YYNGEE. The CDR3 nucleotides are TGTGCCAGCGGGGAGGGCCTTGGGTCACCCCTCCACTTT. Residues: CASGEGLGSPLHF.

V gene TRBV2 combines with J gene TRBJ2-6, with D hard to call. Deletions cut 6 bases from V and 3 bases from J, with 12 bases between. The CDR3 is made up of 15 amino acids. Germline CDR1 and CDR2: SNHLY and FYNNEI. The CDR3 is CASRVDSYGANVLTF. Here the CDR3 DNA reads TGTGCCAGCAGAGTCGACTCATATGGGGCCAACGTCCTGACTTTC.

The chain couples TRBV5-1 to TRBJ2-1; TRBD1 matches at 7 bases. J lost 8 bases, V lost 4 bases, and 12 bases had no gene match. From germline, CDR1 is SGHRS and CDR2 YFSETQ. CDR3 size: 15 residues. CDR3 in amino acids: CASSVTGYYSDEQFF. In nucleotides, the CDR3 is TGCGCCAGCAGCGTGACAGGGTACTACTCCGATGAGCAGTTCTTC.

The rearrangement joins TRBV9 to TRBJ2-3; possible D gene TRBD2, 6 bases. The length of the CDR3 is 16 residues. V was cut by 4 bases and J by 2 bases, with 17 bases left in between. CDR1 is SGDLS, CDR2 YYNGEE, per germline. CDR3 nucleotides: TGTGCCAGCAGCCCGCATAGCGGAGGTTTCACAGATACGCAGTATTTT. Translation: CASSPHSGGFTDTQYF.

The CDR3 sequence: CSADRENTGELFF. CDR3 nucleotide sequence: TGCAGCGCCGACAGGGAAAACACCGGGGAGCTGTTTTTT. The genes are TRBV29-1 and TRBJ2-2, with 7 nucleotides matching TRBD1. There are 13 residues in the CDR3. The germline gives CDR1 SQVTM, CDR2 ANQGSEA. The V gene end was trimmed by 7 bases and the J gene end by 2 bases; junction bases not matched to a gene: 4.

This clone was seen once. The chain links TRBV14 to TRBJ2-3, with D tentatively TRBD2 (5 bases). This CDR3 contains 13 residues. Germline V lookup: CDR1 SGHDN, CDR2 FVKESK. Trimming removed 8 bases from V and 0 bases from J, with 9 bases in between. The CDR3 here is CASRDYSTDTQYF. Here the CDR3 DNA reads TGTGCCAGCCGAGACTACAGCACAGATACGCAGTATTTT.

This clone was seen only a few times. The chain employs TRBV2 and TRBJ1-2, with 7 bases matching TRBD1. CDR1 and CDR2 from the germline V gene are SNHLY and FYNNEI. J gave up 7 bases and V 8 bases, and 7 bases lay outside the gene matches. This CDR3 contains 12 residues. CDR3 residues: CASYHQGVGYTF. CDR3 bases: TGTGCCAGCTACCATCAGGGGGTTGGCTACACCTTC.

The J gene is TRBJ2-2, the V gene TRBV5-6, with a tentative D call TRBD2 (5 bases). This CDR3 has 15 amino acids. Germline CDR1 is SGHDT and CDR2 is YYEEEE. V was cut by 1 base and J by 4 bases, with 11 bases left in between. CDR3 DNA: TGTGCCAGCAGCTTGTTGAGCGGTATCACCGGGGAGCTGTTTTTT. This sequence encodes CASSLLSGITGELFF.

The chain is built from TRBV5-1 and TRBJ2-2, with D unclear. Germline V gives CDR1 SGHRS, CDR2 YFSETQ. Trimming took off 2 bases at V and 0 bases at J, with 8 bases between the two ends. The CDR3 has 15 amino acids. CDR3: CASSLGRPNTGELFF. The DNA of the CDR3 is TGCGCCAGCAGCTTAGGCAGGCCGAACACCGGGGAGCTGTTTTTT.

The chain combines TRBV18 with TRBJ2-5; the D is unclear. This CDR3 has 12 amino acids. The V and J ends lost 2 bases and 2 bases respectively, with 3 bases between them. CDR1 KGHSH and CDR2 LQKENI come from the germline V gene. CDR3 DNA sequence: TGTGCCAGCTCACCAGAGCAAGAGACCCAGTACTTC. Its protein is CASSPEQETQYF. The entire variable domain, with the rest obtained from reference TRBV18 and TRBJ2-5, is as follows: NAGVMQNPRHLVRRRGQEARLRCSPMKGHSHVYWYRQLPEEGLKFMVYLQKENIIDESGMPKERFSAEFPKEGPSILRIQQVVRGDSAAYFCASSPEQETQYFGPGTRLLVL.

This rearrangement joins TRBV4-3 to TRBJ2-7; TRBD1 aligns across 8 bases. The CDR3 covers 16 residues. The germline V gene encodes CDR1 LGHNA and CDR2 YSLEER. V shed 3 bases, J shed 2 bases, and the junction held 9 bases outside the gene matches. The CDR3 DNA sequence: TGCGCCAGCAGCCAGGAGACAGGGGATAGGGCCTACGAGCAGTACTTC. As protein: CASSQETGDRAYEQYF.

This clone was seen a handful of times. The chain joins TRBV9 to TRBJ1-1; TRBD1 is a possible D gene (5 bases). The CDR3 runs 14 residues. Per germline, CDR1 SGDLS and CDR2 YYNGEE. V was clipped by 0 bases and J by 10 bases, with 16 bases between them. Here the CDR3 reads CASSVDGDSGRAFF. Written as DNA, the CDR3 is TGTGCCAGCAGCGTAGATGGAGACAGTGGAAGAGCTTTCTTT.

The chain carries TRBV9 and TRBJ2-3, with TRBD2 matching over 10 bases. J gave up 6 bases and V 0 bases, and 7 bases lay outside the gene matches. Germline CDR1 reads SGDLS; CDR2 reads YYNGEE. CDR3 length: 16 amino acids. The CDR3 DNA is TGTGCCAGCAGCGTAGAACTAGCGGGATCGCGGGATACGCAGTATTTT. Its translation: CASSVELAGSRDTQYF.

The chain carries TRBV2 and TRBJ1-2, with 8 bases that match TRBD1. V was clipped by 6 bases and J by 2 bases; unmatched bases: 14. This CDR3 is built from 17 residues. Germline V gene sequence: CDR1 SNHLY, CDR2 FYNNEI. As DNA, the CDR3 is TGTGCCAGCAGAACACGAACCGGGACAGGTGAAAACTATGGCTACACCTTC. Residues: CASRTRTGTGENYGYTF.

This clone has only one observation. This sample also contains other DNA sequences that code for the same CDR3. The chain is built from TRBV25-1 and TRBJ2-7; TRBD1 agrees at 8 bases. The CDR3 spans 15 residues. Losses at the gene ends were 0 bases for V and 4 bases for J; bases not matched to a gene: 5. Looked up from germline, CDR1 is MGHDK and CDR2 is SYGVNS. CDR3 DNA: TGTGCCAGCAGTGAATACGGGACAGGTGCTTACGAGCAGTACTTC. Encoded protein: CASSEYGTGAYEQYF.

V gene TRBV18 combines with J gene TRBJ1-1; D might be TRBD1 (5 bases). Trimming cost V 6 bases and J 3 bases, with 17 bases left between them. The CDR3 runs to 15 residues. Germline V gives CDR1 KGHSH, CDR2 LQKENI. The CDR3 reads CASSPLAGSDTEAFF. The CDR3 coding sequence is TGTGCCAGCTCCCCCTTAGCAGGGTCGGACACTGAAGCTTTCTTT.

The chain couples TRBV30 to TRBJ2-3; D is unclear. This CDR3 comprises 13 residues. Per the germline V gene, CDR1 is GTSNPN and CDR2 is SVGIG (reference sequence). Trimming took off 1 base at V and 2 bases at J, with 7 bases between the two ends. CDR3 coding DNA: TGTGCCTGGAGTGAGCGCGTCACAGATACGCAGTATTTT. Its protein is CAWSERVTDTQYF.

The chain is built from TRBV11-2 and TRBJ1-1, with D possibly matching TRBD1 (5 bases). Germline CDR1 SGHAT, CDR2 FQNNGV. The CDR3 extends over 14 amino acids. V dropped 2 bases and J dropped 1 base, with 8 bases sitting between them. CDR3 DNA sequence: TGTGCCAGCAGCTTACTTCAGGGGAACACTGAAGCTTTCTTT. Amino acid sequence: CASSLLQGNTEAFF.

The chain couples TRBV29-1 to TRBJ2-5, with D tentatively TRBD1 (5 bases). Germline V gene lookup returns CDR1 SQVTM and CDR2 ANQGSEA. The CDR3 spans 12 residues. Trimming cost V 7 bases and J 2 bases, with 11 bases left between them. This chain's CDR3 is CSGATVQETQYF. Written as DNA, the CDR3 is TGCAGCGGTGCGACAGTTCAAGAGACCCAGTACTTC.

The chain recombines TRBV5-4 with TRBJ1-2; 8 nucleotides line up with TRBD1. With 1 base clipped from V and 3 bases from J, the junction kept 2 bases outside the gene matches. Germline V lookup: CDR1 SGHNT, CDR2 YYREEE (reference sequence). The CDR3 is made up of 14 amino acids. The CDR3 is CASSLQGADYGYTF. The DNA for the CDR3 is TGTGCCAGCAGCTTGCAGGGGGCCGACTATGGCTACACCTTC.

In DNA form, the CDR3 reads TGCGCCAGCAGCCAAGCAGACAGTACGAACACCGGGGAGCTGTTTTTT. Translating gives CASSQADSTNTGELFF. The chain links TRBV4-3 to TRBJ2-2, with D possibly TRBD1 on 5 matching bases. The CDR3 runs 16 residues. From germline, CDR1 is LGHNA and CDR2 YSLEER. The V end was cut by 1 base, the J end by 0 bases, with 9 bases between.

The rearrangement uses TRBV6-5 and TRBJ1-1; D ambiguous. The length of the CDR3 is 14 residues. The V gene lost 0 bases and the J gene lost 2 bases, with 7 bases spanning the gap. The germline V gene has CDR1 MNHEY and CDR2 SVGAGI. The CDR3 sequence: CASSYSTINTEAFF. The CDR3 DNA reads as TGTGCCAGCAGTTACTCCACTATCAACACTGAAGCTTTCTTT.

This clone was seen more than once but under ten times. The chain is built from TRBV6-6 and TRBJ2-1; 12 bases line up with TRBD2. Looked up from germline, CDR1 is MNHNY and CDR2 is SVGAGI (reference sequence). The CDR3 contains 14 residues. The junction had 3 bases not matched to a gene; V was cut back by 6 bases and J by 6 bases. Here the CDR3 reads CASRPGLAGNEQFF. The CDR3 DNA follows: TGTGCCAGCAGACCGGGACTAGCGGGCAATGAGCAGTTCTTC.

The rearrangement uses TRBV5-6 and TRBJ1-6; 8 bases agree with TRBD1. The CDR3 is 14 residues long. The trim removed 4 bases at V and 9 bases at J, leaving 6 bases unmatched. Germline V CDR1 and CDR2: SGHDT, YYEEEE. Here the CDR3 reads CASSLYRGGSPLHF. The CDR3 coding sequence is TGTGCCAGCAGCCTGTACAGGGGGGGTTCACCCCTCCACTTT.